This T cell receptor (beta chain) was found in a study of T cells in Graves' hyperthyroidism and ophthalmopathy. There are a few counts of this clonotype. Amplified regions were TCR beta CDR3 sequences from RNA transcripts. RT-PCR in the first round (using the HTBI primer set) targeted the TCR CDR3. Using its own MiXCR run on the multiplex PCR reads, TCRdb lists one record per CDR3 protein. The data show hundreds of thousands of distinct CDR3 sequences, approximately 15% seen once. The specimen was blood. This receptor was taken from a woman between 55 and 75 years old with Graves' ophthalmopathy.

The CDR3 coding sequence is TGCGCCAGCAGCTTGGGGTGGGCGGCGTCTCAAGAGACCCAGTACTTC. Encoded protein: CASSLGWAASQETQYF. The gene calls are TRBV5-1 and TRBJ2-5; D gene uncertain. The CDR3 consists of 16 residues. Germline CDR1 reads SGHRS; CDR2 reads YFSETQ. The V and J ends lost 0 bases and 2 bases respectively, with 14 bases between them.